This TCR beta chain was found in a study of CD8 T cells in Susac syndrome. From blood CD8+ and CD4+ T cells, TCR beta sequences were generated. It was healthy donors who served as the controls, matched for age and sex. Negative isolation was used for CD8+ and CD4+ T cells and FACS enrichment for TEMRA cells. RNA totalling roughly 0.45 to 1 ug underwent reverse transcription with random hexamers. Amplification of TCR beta CDR3 used immunoSEQ multiplex PCR across 54 Vbeta and 13 Jbeta. MiXCR, applied by TCRdb to the immunoSEQ multiplex PCR reads, yields one record per CDR3 protein. Of 150,000 or so distinct CDR3 sequences detected, about 94% appear once; the ten largest clones hold 0.13% to 0.15%. The ends were cut back, 1 base at V and 7 bases at J, with 17 bases in the middle. In germline, CDR1 is LGHNA, CDR2 YSLEER. This CDR3 spans 16 amino acids.

This sequence originates from a human donor in good health. The rearrangement links TRBV4-3 to TRBJ2-1; tentatively, D is TRBD1 (6 bases). The sequencing sample was made of CD4+ T cells from PBMCs. The CDR3 DNA reads as TGCGCCAGCAGCCAAGTTTATACGGCAGGGGTGAATGAGCAGTTCTTC. It yields the protein CASSQVYTAGVNEQFF.